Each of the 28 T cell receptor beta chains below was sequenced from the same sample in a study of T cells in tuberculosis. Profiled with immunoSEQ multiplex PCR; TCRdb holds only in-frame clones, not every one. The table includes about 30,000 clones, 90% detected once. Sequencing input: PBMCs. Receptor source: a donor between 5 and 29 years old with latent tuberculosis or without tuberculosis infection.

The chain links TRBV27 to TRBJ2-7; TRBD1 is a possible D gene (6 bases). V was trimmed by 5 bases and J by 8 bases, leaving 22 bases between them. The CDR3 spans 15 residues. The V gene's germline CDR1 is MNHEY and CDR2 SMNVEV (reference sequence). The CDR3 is CASSPYRDKYWQQYF. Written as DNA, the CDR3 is TGTGCCAGCAGTCCATACCGGGACAAGTATTGGCAGCAGTACTTC.

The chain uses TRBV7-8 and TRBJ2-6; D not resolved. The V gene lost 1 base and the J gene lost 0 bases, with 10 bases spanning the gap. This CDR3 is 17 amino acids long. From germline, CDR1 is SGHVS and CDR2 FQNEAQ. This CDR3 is CASSLVGPNSGANVLTF. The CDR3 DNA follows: TGTGCCAGCAGCTTAGTCGGTCCAAACTCTGGGGCCAACGTCCTGACTTTC. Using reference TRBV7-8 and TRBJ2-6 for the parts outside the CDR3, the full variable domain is GAGVSQSPRYKVAKRGQDVALRCDPISGHVSLFWYQQALGQGPEFLTYFQNEAQLDKSGLPSDRFFAERPEGSVSTLKIQRTQQEDSAVYLCASSLVGPNSGANVLTFGAGSRLTVL.

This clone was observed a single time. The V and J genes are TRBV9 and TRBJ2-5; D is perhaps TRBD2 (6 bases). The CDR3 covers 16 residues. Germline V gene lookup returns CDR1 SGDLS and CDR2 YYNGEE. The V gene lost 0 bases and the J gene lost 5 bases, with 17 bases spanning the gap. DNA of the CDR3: TGTGCCAGCAGCGTAGGGGGTAGGGACTCACAGGAGACCCAGTACTTC. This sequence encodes CASSVGGRDSQETQYF.

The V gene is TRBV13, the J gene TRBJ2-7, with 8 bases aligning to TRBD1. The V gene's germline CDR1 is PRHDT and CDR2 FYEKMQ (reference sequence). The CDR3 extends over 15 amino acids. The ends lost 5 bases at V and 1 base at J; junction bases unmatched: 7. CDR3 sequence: CASSTRTGRSYEQYF. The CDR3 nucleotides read TGTGCCAGCAGCACACGGACAGGGCGGTCCTACGAGCAGTACTTC.

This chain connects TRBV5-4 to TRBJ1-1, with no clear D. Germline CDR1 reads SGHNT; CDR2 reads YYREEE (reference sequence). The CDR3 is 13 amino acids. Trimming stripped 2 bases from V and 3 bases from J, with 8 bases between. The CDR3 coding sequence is TGTGCCAGCAGCTTTGGTCGGGACACTGAAGCTTTCTTT. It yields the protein CASSFGRDTEAFF.

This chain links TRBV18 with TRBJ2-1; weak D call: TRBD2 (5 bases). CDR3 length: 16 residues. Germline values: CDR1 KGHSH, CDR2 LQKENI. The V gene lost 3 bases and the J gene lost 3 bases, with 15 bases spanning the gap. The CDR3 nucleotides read TGTGCCAGCTCACCGCCCACTAGGCTACGCTACAATGAGCAGTTCTTC. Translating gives CASSPPTRLRYNEQFF.

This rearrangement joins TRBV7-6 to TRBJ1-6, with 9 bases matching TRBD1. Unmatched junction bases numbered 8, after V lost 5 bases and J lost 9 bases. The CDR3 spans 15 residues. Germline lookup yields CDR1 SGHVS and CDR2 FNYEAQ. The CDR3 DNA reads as TGTGCCAGCAGCGACGGACAGGGGATCCGTTCACCCCTCCACTTT. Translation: CASSDGQGIRSPLHF.

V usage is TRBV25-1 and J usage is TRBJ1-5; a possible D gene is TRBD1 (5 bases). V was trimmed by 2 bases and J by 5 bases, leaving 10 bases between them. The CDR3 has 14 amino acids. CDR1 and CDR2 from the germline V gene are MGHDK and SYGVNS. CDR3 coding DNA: TGTGCCAGCAGTGAACAGGGCGCGGATCAGCCCCAGCATTTT. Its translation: CASSEQGADQPQHF.

The CDR3 coding sequence is TGTGCCAGCAGTGTGGGGGCCAGTACACGAAACACCATATATTTT. Encoded protein: CASSVGASTRNTIYF. The rearrangement links TRBV25-1 to TRBJ1-3; perhaps TRBD1 as D (6 bases). Germline V gene sequence: CDR1 MGHDK, CDR2 SYGVNS. Trimming stripped 4 bases from V and 5 bases from J, with 15 bases between. The CDR3 runs 15 residues.

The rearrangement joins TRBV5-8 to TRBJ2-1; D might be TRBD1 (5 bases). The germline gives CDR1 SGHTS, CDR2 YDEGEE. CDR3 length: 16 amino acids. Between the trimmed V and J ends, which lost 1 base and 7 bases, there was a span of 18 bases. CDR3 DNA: TGTGCCAGCAGCTTGTTTCACAGGCGGAGAGGAAATGAGCAGTTCTTC. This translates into CASSLFHRRRGNEQFF.

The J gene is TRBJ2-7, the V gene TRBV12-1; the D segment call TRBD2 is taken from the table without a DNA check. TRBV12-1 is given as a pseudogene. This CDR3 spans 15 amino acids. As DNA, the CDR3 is TGTGCCAGCAGCCTGGCGTGGGGGGGCGGATACGAGCAGTACTTC. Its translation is CASSLAWGGGYEQYF.

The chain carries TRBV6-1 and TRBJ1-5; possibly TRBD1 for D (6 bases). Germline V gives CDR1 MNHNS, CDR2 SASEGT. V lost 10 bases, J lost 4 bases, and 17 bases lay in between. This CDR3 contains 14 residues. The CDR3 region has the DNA TGTGCCATTTGGATTGGGCAGGGGAATCAGCCCCAGCATTTT. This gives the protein CAIWIGQGNQPQHF.

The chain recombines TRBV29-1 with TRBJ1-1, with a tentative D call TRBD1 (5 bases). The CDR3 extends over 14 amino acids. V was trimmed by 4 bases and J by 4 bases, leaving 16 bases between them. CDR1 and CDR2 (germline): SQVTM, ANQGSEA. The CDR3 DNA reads TGCAGCGTTGCGGGCCTCAGGGTCGGCACTGAAGCTTTCTTT. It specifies CSVAGLRVGTEAFF. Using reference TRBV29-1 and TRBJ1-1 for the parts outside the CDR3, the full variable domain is SAVISQKPSRDICQRGTSLTIQCQVDSQVTMMFWYRQQPGQSLTLIATANQGSEATYESGFVIDKFPISRPNLTFSTLTVSNMSPEDSSIYLCSVAGLRVGTEAFFGQGTRLTVV.

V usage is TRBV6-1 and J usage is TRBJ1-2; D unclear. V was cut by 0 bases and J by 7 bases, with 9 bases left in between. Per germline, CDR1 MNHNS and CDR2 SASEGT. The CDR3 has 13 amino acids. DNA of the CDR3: TGTGCCAGCAGTGAAGCAGCCTTCGGTGGCTACACCTTC. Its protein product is CASSEAAFGGYTF.

The CDR3 region is CASTGDTEAFF. For the CDR3, the DNA is TGTGCCTCGACAGGGGACACTGAAGCTTTCTTT. The chain joins TRBV28 to TRBJ1-1; 8 bases are shared with TRBD1. Germline V CDR1 and CDR2: MDHEN, SYDVKM. CDR3 length: 11 amino acids. V lost 11 bases, J lost 3 bases, and 2 bases stayed unmatched.

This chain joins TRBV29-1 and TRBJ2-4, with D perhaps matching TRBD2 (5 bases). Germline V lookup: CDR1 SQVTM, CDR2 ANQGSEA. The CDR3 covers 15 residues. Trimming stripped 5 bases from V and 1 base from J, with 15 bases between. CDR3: CSVPGLVGAKNIQYF. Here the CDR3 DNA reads TGCAGCGTTCCAGGACTTGTGGGGGCCAAAAACATTCAGTACTTC.

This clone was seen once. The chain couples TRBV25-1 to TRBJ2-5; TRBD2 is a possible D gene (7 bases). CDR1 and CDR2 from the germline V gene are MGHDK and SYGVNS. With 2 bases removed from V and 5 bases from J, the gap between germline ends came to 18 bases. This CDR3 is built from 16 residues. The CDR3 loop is CASSEGSGGRGETQYF. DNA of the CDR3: TGTGCCAGCAGTGAAGGTTCGGGGGGCCGGGGGGAGACCCAGTACTTC.

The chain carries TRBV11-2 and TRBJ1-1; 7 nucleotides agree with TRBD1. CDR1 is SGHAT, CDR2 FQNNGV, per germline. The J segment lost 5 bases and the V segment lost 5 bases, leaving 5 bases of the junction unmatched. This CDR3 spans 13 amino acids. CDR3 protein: CASSKPGQTEAFF. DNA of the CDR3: TGTGCCAGCAGCAAACCGGGACAGACTGAAGCTTTCTTT.

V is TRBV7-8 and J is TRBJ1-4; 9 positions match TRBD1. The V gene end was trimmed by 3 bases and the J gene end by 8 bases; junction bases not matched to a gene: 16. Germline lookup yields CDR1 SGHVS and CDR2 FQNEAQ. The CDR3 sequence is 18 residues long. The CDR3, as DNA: TGTGCCAGCAGCTTCTGGGTTCCCGTCCGGGACAGGGACGAAAAACTGTTTTTT. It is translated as CASSFWVPVRDRDEKLFF.

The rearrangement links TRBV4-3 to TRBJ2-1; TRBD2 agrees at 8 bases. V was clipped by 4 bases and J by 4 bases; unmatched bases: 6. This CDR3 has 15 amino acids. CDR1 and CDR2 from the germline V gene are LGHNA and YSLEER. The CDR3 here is CASSPGLVSYNEQFF. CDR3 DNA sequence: TGCGCCAGCAGCCCGGGACTAGTATCTTACAATGAGCAGTTCTTC.

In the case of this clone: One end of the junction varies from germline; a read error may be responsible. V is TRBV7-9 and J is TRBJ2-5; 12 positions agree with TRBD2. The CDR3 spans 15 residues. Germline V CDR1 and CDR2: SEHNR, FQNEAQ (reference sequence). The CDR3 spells CASSLAGGQSGTQYF. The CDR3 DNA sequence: TGTGCCAGCAGCCTAGCGGGGGGGCAATCAGGGACCCAGTACTTC.

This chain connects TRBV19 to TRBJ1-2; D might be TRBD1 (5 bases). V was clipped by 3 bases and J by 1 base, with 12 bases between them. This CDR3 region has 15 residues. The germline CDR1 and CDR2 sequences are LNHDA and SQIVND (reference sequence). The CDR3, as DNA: TGTGCCAGTAGTATTAGTTCAGGGAATAACTATGGCTACACCTTC. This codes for CASSISSGNNYGYTF.

The CDR3 DNA reads TGCGCCAGCAGCTTTGGACTATCGGGGGGGCCTAAATACAATGAGCAGTTCTTC. Residues: CASSFGLSGGPKYNEQFF. V usage is TRBV5-1 and J usage is TRBJ2-1; 8 bases align to TRBD2. Germline V gives CDR1 SGHRS, CDR2 YFSETQ. J was trimmed by 4 bases and V by 2 bases; bases with no gene match: 14. This CDR3 is 18 amino acids long. Full variable domain (rest looked up from reference TRBV5-1 and TRBJ2-1): KAGVTQTPRYLIKTRGQQVTLSCSPISGHRSVSWYQQTPGQGLQFLFEYFSETQRNKGNFPGRFSGRQFSNSRSEMNVSTLELGDSALYLCASSFGLSGGPKYNEQFFGPGTRLTVL.

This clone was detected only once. The CDR3 sequence is CASSLVGADTQYF. The CDR3 DNA is TGTGCCAGCAGCCTTGTGGGAGCAGATACGCAGTATTTT. The rearrangement joins TRBV7-2 to TRBJ2-3; possibly TRBD2 for D (5 bases). Germline lookup yields CDR1 SGHTA and CDR2 FQGNSA. Trimming left V 5 bases short and J 4 bases short, with 10 bases between. The length of the CDR3 is 13 residues. The full variable domain, its missing parts supplied by reference TRBV7-2 and TRBJ2-3, is GAGVSQSPSNKVTEKGKDVELRCDPISGHTALYWYRQSLGQGLEFLIYFQGNSAPDKSGLPSDRFSAERTGGSVSTLTIQRTQQEDSAVYLCASSLVGADTQYFGPGTRLTVL.

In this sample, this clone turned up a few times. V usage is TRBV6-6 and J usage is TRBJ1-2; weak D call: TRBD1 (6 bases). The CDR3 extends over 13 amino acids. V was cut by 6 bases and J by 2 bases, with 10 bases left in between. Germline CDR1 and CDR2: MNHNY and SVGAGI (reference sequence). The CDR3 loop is CASRMDSNYGYTF. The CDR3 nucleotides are TGTGCCAGCAGAATGGACAGCAACTATGGCTACACCTTC.

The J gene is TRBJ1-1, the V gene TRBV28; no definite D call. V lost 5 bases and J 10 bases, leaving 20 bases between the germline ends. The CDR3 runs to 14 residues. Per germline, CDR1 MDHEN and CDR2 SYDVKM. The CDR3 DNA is TGTGCCAGCAGTCCCCCTTCGGCCGGAAGCGGAGCTTTCTTT. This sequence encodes CASSPPSAGSGAFF.

The CDR3 loop reads CAHKAGVWQPQHF. CDR3 nucleotides: TGTGCCCACAAGGCCGGGGTATGGCAGCCCCAGCATTTT. V and J are TRBV6-6 and TRBJ1-5; unclear D gene. V lost 11 bases and J 7 bases, leaving 18 bases between the germline ends. CDR1 is MNHNY and CDR2 is SVGAGI in the germline V gene (reference sequence). The CDR3 sequence is 13 residues long.

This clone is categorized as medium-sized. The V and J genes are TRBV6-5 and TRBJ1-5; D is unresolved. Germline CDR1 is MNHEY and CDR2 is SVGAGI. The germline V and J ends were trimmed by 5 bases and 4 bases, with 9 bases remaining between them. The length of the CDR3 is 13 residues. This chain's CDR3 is CASSAQQNQPQHF. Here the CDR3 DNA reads TGTGCCAGCAGTGCACAGCAAAATCAGCCCCAGCATTTT.